Listed here is a single TCR beta chain. This sample was included in a study of blood T cell repertoires in COVID-19. The CDR3 length is 11 residues. The V end was cut by 5 bases, the J end by 8 bases, with 8 bases between. CDR1 is LNHDA, CDR2 SQIVND, per germline (reference sequence). Clones were sequenced by immunoSEQ multiplex PCR, and TCRdb holds only the in-frame ones, with some missing. The sample includes about 140,000 clones, approximately 86% seen only once; the top ten take approximately 8%. The rearrangement links TRBV19 to TRBJ2-3; D not certain. Sample: peripheral blood. The source is a woman aged 60-70 years with acute or convalescent COVID-19. The CDR3 loop reads CASSQQFTQYF. The CDR3 region has the DNA TGTGCCAGTAGTCAACAGTTTACGCAGTATTTT.